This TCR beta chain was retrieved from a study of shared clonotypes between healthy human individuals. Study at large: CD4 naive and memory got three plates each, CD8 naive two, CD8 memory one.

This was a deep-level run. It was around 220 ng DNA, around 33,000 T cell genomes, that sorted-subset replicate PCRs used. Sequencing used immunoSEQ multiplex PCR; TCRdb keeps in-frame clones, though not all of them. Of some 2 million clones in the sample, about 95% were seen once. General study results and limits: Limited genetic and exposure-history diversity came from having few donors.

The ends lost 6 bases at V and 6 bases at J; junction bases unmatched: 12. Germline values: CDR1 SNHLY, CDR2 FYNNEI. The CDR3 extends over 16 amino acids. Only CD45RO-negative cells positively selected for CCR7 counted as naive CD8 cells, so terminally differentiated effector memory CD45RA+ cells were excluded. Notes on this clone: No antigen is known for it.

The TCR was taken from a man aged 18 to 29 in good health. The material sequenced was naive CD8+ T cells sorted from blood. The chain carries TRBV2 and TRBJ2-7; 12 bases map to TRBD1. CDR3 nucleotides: TGTGCCAGCAGCAGCTTATCGGGACAGGGGGCTTCCGAGCAGTACTTC. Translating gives CASSSLSGQGASEQYF.